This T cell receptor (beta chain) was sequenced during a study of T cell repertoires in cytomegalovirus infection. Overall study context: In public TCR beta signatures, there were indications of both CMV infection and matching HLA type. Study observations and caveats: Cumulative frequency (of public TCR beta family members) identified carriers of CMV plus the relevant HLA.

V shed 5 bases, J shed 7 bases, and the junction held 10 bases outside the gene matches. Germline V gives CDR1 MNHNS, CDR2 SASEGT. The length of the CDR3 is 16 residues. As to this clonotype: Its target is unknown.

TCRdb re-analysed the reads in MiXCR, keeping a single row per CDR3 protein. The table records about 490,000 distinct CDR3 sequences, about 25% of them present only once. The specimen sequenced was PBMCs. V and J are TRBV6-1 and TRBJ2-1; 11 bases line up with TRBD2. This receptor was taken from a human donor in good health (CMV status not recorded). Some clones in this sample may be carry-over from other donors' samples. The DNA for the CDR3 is TGTGCCAGCAGTTTATTAGCGGGAGGGGGAAAAAATGAGCAGTTCTTC. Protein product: CASSLLAGGGKNEQFF.